The 5 T cell receptor beta chains below come from one sample, sequenced in a study of tumor-infiltrating lymphocytes in primary liver carcinoma. For each extraction, RNA and DNA were obtained together from around 20-30 mg of unsorted bulk tissue. Making TCR beta cDNA involved roughly 0.55 ug total RNA and a constant-region primer. ARM-PCR was slightly modified, and three nested multiplex PCR rounds with it gave rise to the TCR beta libraries. In the first two PCR rounds, TRBV1-TRBV30 forward primers were paired with a C-beta reverse primer, and each round lasted roughly 9 cycles. MiXCR, run by TCRdb on the multiplex PCR reads, gives a single entry per CDR3 protein. This table holds 150,000 to 200,000 distinct CDR3 sequences, about 82% found once. The sequenced material came from tumor tissue from primary liver carcinoma. The origin of the receptors is a man between 40 and 49 years old with primary liver carcinoma and hepatitis B virus infection.

For this clonotype: Because it lacks the conserved phenylalanine or tryptophan at the end, this CDR3 is likely a read error. The chain carries TRBV11-2 and TRBJ2-5; D uncertain. V was cut by 2 bases and J by 8 bases, with 9 bases left in between. Germline V gene sequence: CDR1 SGHAT, CDR2 FQNNGV. This CDR3 has 12 amino acids. DNA for the CDR3: TGTGCCAGCAGCTTATGGGCCTTCACCCAGTACTTA. Its translation: CASSLWAFTQYL.

As to this clonotype: One end of the junction fails to match germline, which may point to a read error. The CDR3 loop reads CTSSDGHKQFF. The CDR3 DNA reads TGTACCAGCAGTGACGGACACAAGCAGTTCTTC. This chain joins TRBV6-5 and TRBJ2-1; possible D gene TRBD1, 5 bases. In germline, CDR1 is MNHEY, CDR2 SVGAGI. The CDR3 is 11 residues long.

As regards this clonotype: Compared with germline, one end of the junction differs, possibly owing to a read error. The chain has TRBV5-1 and TRBJ2-2; D tentatively reads TRBD1 or TRBD2 (5 bases each). The germline gives CDR1 SGHRS, CDR2 YFSETQ. This CDR3 is built from 17 residues. This chain's CDR3 is CASSPSLGHGNTGKLFF. CDR3 DNA: TGCGCCAGCAGCCCTAGTCTAGGACATGGTAACACCGGGAAGCTGTTTTTT.

This sequence joins TRBV29-1 and TRBJ1-1, with a weak D call TRBD1 (5 bases). CDR1 is SQVTM and CDR2 is ANQGSEA in the germline V gene. Between the trimmed V and J ends, which lost 1 base and 9 bases, there was a span of 21 bases. CDR3 length: 15 residues. CDR3 bases: TGCAGCGTTGAAGGGGGGTGGGATATGAGGACTAAAGCTTTCTTT. Amino acid sequence: CSVEGGWDMRTKAFF.

Of note for this clonotype: The junction and the germline gene differ at one end; a read error may be behind it. The chain uses TRBV4-3 and TRBJ2-7; D gene unclear. This CDR3 contains 16 residues. Germline CDR1 and CDR2: LGHNA and YSLEER. CDR3 protein: CASSQDCGPPTYGQYF. The CDR3 coding sequence is TGCGCCAGCAGCCAAGATTGTGGGCCCCCCACCTACGGGCAGTACTTC.